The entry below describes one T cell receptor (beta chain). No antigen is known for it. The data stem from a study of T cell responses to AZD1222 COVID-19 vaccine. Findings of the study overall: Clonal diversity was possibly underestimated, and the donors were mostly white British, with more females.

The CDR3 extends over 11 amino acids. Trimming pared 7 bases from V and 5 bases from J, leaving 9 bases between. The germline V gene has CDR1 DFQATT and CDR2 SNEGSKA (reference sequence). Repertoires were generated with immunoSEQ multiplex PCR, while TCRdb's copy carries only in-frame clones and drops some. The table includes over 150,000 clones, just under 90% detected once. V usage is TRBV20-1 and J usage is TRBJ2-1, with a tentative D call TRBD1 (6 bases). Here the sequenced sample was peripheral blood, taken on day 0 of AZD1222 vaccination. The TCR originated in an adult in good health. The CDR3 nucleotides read TGCAGTGTGGACAGCCACAATGAGCAGTTCTTC. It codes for CSVDSHNEQFF.